Below, 32 T cell receptor beta chains from the same sample are listed, as sequenced in a study of T cell responses to AZD1222 COVID-19 vaccine. The table came from immunoSEQ multiplex PCR; TCRdb's copy has only in-frame clones and leaves some out. This table has around 150,000 clones, under 95% appearing once. The sample consisted of peripheral blood, taken 28 days after the second AZD1222 dose. These receptors were taken from an adult who received the AZD1222 COVID-19 vaccine.

This clone appeared a few times. The chain employs TRBV9 and TRBJ2-7, with 7 bases identical to TRBD1. Germline V gives CDR1 SGDLS, CDR2 YYNGEE. CDR3 length: 16 residues. V gave up 3 bases and J gave up 0 bases; unmatched junction bases: 9. CDR3 nucleotides: TGTGCCAGCAGCGGGTTCGGACAGGCTAGCTCCTACGAGCAGTACTTC. It yields the protein CASSGFGQASSYEQYF.

The count of this clone is one. This chain uses TRBV5-4 with TRBJ1-5, with D possibly TRBD1 on 5 matching bases. The V gene's germline CDR1 is SGHNT and CDR2 YYREEE (reference sequence). CDR3 length: 14 residues. The ends were cut back, 0 bases at V and 7 bases at J, with 11 bases in the middle. This chain's CDR3 is CASSLAGVRQPQHF. The CDR3 nucleotides are TGTGCCAGCAGCTTGGCGGGGGTTCGACAGCCCCAGCATTTT.

The chain employs TRBV27 and TRBJ2-7; 7 bases are shared with TRBD2. Germline loops: CDR1 MNHEY, CDR2 SMNVEV (reference sequence). The CDR3 runs to 14 residues. V lost 4 bases and J lost 7; bases outside the gene matches: 10. CDR3 nucleotide sequence: TGTGCCAGCAGTTGGTCCGGGCGGGGGAGAGAGCAGTACTTC. This translates into CASSWSGRGREQYF.

This rearrangement joins TRBV5-1 to TRBJ2-1, with a tentative D call TRBD2 (6 bases). Germline CDR1 is SGHRS and CDR2 is YFSETQ. CDR3 length: 15 amino acids. V was cut by 0 bases and J by 2 bases, with 9 bases left in between. As DNA, the CDR3 is TGCGCCAGCAGCTTGGGGGCGGGGCCCTACAATGAGCAGTTCTTC. This gives the protein CASSLGAGPYNEQFF.

This rearrangement joins TRBV7-9 to TRBJ1-6, with D tentatively TRBD1 (5 bases). Trimming pared 5 bases from V and 13 bases from J, leaving 12 bases between. The CDR3 spans 12 residues. Germline CDR1 reads SEHNR; CDR2 reads FQNEAQ (reference sequence). The CDR3 sequence: CASSRDPQPLHF. DNA of the CDR3: TGTGCCAGCAGCCGGGACCCCCAGCCCCTCCACTTT.

The CDR3 nucleotides are TGTGCCAGTAGTGTCGGGACAGCATATGGCTACACCTTC. Its translation is CASSVGTAYGYTF. This sequence joins TRBV19 and TRBJ1-2, with TRBD1 identical over 7 bases. V lost 5 bases and J lost 5; bases outside the gene matches: 5. Germline assignment: CDR1 LNHDA and CDR2 SQIVND (reference sequence). The CDR3 is 13 residues long.

The chain's CDR3 is CASGTVGNIQYF. CDR3 bases: TGTGCCAGCGGGACAGTCGGGAACATTCAGTACTTC. The chain couples TRBV6-5 to TRBJ2-4; the match to TRBD1 covers 7 bases. With V trimmed by 8 bases and J by 7 bases, 5 bases remained unmatched. There are 12 residues in the CDR3. Germline V gives CDR1 MNHEY, CDR2 SVGAGI.

The CDR3: CASSPGGGQWNTEAFF. The CDR3 DNA reads TGTGCCAGCAGCCCCGGCGGGGGACAGTGGAACACTGAAGCTTTCTTT. V and J are TRBV3-1 (or the pseudogene TRBV3-2) and TRBJ1-1, with TRBD1 matching 7 bases. V trimming: 4 bases; J trimming: 1 base; junction bases outside the gene matches: 9. Germline CDR1 is LGHDT and CDR2 is YNNKEL (reference sequence). The CDR3 sequence is 16 residues long.

The rearrangement joins TRBV6-2 or TRBV6-3 to TRBJ2-7; a possible D gene is TRBD2 (5 bases). The V end lost 2 bases, the J end lost 0 bases, and 11 bases lay between the germline ends. CDR1 MNHEY and CDR2 SVGEGT come from the germline V gene. CDR3 length equals 15 residues. The CDR3 here is CASSYPPGNSYEQYF. CDR3 DNA: TGTGCCAGCAGTTACCCACCGGGAAACTCCTACGAGCAGTACTTC.

The chain is built from TRBV10-1 and TRBJ1-5, with D tentatively TRBD1 (6 bases). The germline V and J ends were trimmed by 3 bases and 2 bases, with 14 bases remaining between them. Germline V gene sequence: CDR1 WNHNN, CDR2 SYGVQD (reference sequence). The CDR3 extends over 16 amino acids. CDR3 loop: CASSDWGQEGNQPQHF. CDR3 DNA: TGCGCCAGCAGTGATTGGGGGCAAGAGGGCAATCAGCCCCAGCATTTT.

The chain links TRBV19 to TRBJ1-1; D may be TRBD1 (5 bases). V dropped 3 bases and J dropped 2 bases, with 19 bases sitting between them. Germline CDR1 reads LNHDA; CDR2 reads SQIVND (reference sequence). CDR3 size: 17 residues. The DNA of the CDR3 is TGTGCCAGTAGTATGGTACCCGGGGTCCGGGGCAACACTGAAGCTTTCTTT. The encoded protein is CASSMVPGVRGNTEAFF.

The V gene is TRBV19, the J gene TRBJ2-2; perhaps TRBD1 as D (5 bases). The CDR3 runs to 12 residues. Deletions cut 6 bases from V and 3 bases from J, with 5 bases between. CDR1 is LNHDA, CDR2 SQIVND, per germline (reference sequence). CDR3 coding DNA: TGTGCCAGTAGACAGGACACCGGGGAGCTGTTTTTT. Its translation: CASRQDTGELFF.

The chain carries TRBV20-1 and TRBJ1-2, with TRBD1 as a possible D gene (6 bases). There are 14 residues in the CDR3. V dropped 3 bases and J dropped 4 bases, with 15 bases sitting between them. CDR1 is DFQATT and CDR2 is SNEGSKA in the germline V gene (reference sequence). The DNA of the CDR3 is TGCAGTGCTAGTTCCCGGGGGCAAGGCTATGGCTACACCTTC. As protein: CSASSRGQGYGYTF.

The V and J genes are TRBV6-6 and TRBJ1-1; D might be TRBD1 (6 bases). The V and J ends lost 6 bases and 2 bases respectively, with 13 bases between them. In germline, CDR1 is MNHNY, CDR2 SVGAGI (reference sequence). The CDR3 runs to 14 residues. The CDR3 is CASRPVGANTEAFF. CDR3 coding DNA: TGTGCCAGCAGACCCGTGGGGGCTAACACTGAAGCTTTCTTT.

The chain has TRBV18 and TRBJ1-1; a possible D gene is TRBD1 (5 bases). Trimming stripped 3 bases from V and 5 bases from J, with 13 bases between. Germline CDR1 KGHSH, CDR2 LQKENI. The CDR3 spans 14 residues. This chain's CDR3 is CASSPGPVGTEAFF. CDR3 DNA sequence: TGTGCCAGCTCACCGGGACCCGTGGGGACTGAAGCTTTCTTT.

J is TRBJ2-1 and V is TRBV28; D is undetermined. Per germline, CDR1 MDHEN and CDR2 SYDVKM. This CDR3 region has 13 residues. The V gene lost 5 bases and the J gene lost 4 bases, with 9 bases spanning the gap. CDR3 bases: TGTGCCAGCAGTGCTAGGGTGTACAATGAGCAGTTCTTC. It codes for CASSARVYNEQFF. The whole variable domain, remainder taken from reference TRBV28 and TRBJ2-1, is DVKVTQSSRYLVKRTGEKVFLECVQDMDHENMFWYRQDPGLGLRLIYFSYDVKMKEKGDIPEGYSVSREKKERFSLILESASTNQTSMYLCASSARVYNEQFFGPGTRLTVL.

This clone was detected a few times. V and J are TRBV18 and TRBJ1-3; D is undetermined. The germline CDR1 and CDR2 sequences are KGHSH and LQKENI. This CDR3 comprises 15 residues. Trimming cost V 2 bases and J 5 bases, with 13 bases left between them. The CDR3 region is CASSPEEVRRNTIYF. For the CDR3, the DNA is TGTGCCAGCTCACCAGAGGAGGTTCGCAGAAACACCATATATTTT.

As DNA, the CDR3 is TGTGCCAGCAGCCTGGGGGTACAGGGGGCGGGCAATCAGCCCCAGCATTTT. Protein product: CASSLGVQGAGNQPQHF. The rearrangement links TRBV3-1 (or the pseudogene TRBV3-2) to TRBJ1-5, with 9 positions matching TRBD1. CDR3 length equals 17 residues. CDR1 is LGHDT and CDR2 is YNNKEL in the germline V gene (reference sequence). The V and J ends lost 4 bases and 2 bases, in that order; junction bases with no gene match: 9.

This clone is a singleton in its sample. This chain uses TRBV6-5 with TRBJ2-1; 7 bases are shared with TRBD2. After removal of 5 bases from V and 10 bases from J, the junction contained 5 bases not matched to a gene. The CDR3 extends over 12 amino acids. CDR1 is MNHEY and CDR2 is SVGAGI in the germline V gene. The CDR3 here is CASSNFGGEQFF. CDR3 sequence (DNA): TGTGCCAGCAGTAACTTCGGGGGGGAGCAGTTCTTC.

The J gene is TRBJ1-2, the V gene TRBV5-1; D might be TRBD1 (5 bases). Germline CDR1 reads SGHRS; CDR2 reads YFSETQ. The V end lost 4 bases, the J end lost 8 bases, and 30 bases lay between the germline ends. The CDR3 spans 18 residues. Here the CDR3 DNA reads TGCGCCAGCAGCCCCCCTCGGGGGTTAAGGCCCGGTCCGGAGGGCTACACCTTC. The encoded protein is CASSPPRGLRPGPEGYTF.

V and J are TRBV27 and TRBJ1-1, with 7 bases matching TRBD1. CDR1 is MNHEY, CDR2 SMNVEV, per germline (reference sequence). The CDR3 runs to 15 residues. V trimming: 5 bases; J trimming: 3 bases; junction bases outside the gene matches: 9. The CDR3 sequence is CASSPGTVAYTEAFF. CDR3 nucleotide sequence: TGTGCCAGCAGTCCGGGGACAGTGGCTTACACTGAAGCTTTCTTT.

This chain links TRBV7-8 with TRBJ2-7, with 9 bases lining up with TRBD1. V shed 6 bases and J 2 bases; nucleotides not matched to a gene: 8. The CDR3 is made up of 15 amino acids. Germline assignment: CDR1 SGHVS and CDR2 FQNEAQ. Here the CDR3 reads CASSPTGGGTYEQYF. In nucleotides, the CDR3 is TGTGCCAGCAGTCCTACAGGGGGCGGAACCTACGAGCAGTACTTC.

V gene TRBV10-2 combines with J gene TRBJ2-7; possible D gene TRBD1, 5 bases. The CDR3 consists of 17 residues. V lost 3 bases and J lost 2, with 20 bases in between. The germline V gene encodes CDR1 WSHSY and CDR2 SAAADI. CDR3 bases: TGCGCCAGCAGTGACCCGAGGCGCCAGGGAACCCCCTACGAGCAGTACTTC. Protein product: CASSDPRRQGTPYEQYF.

This sequence joins TRBV7-2 and TRBJ2-1; 7 nucleotides line up with TRBD2. The V gene's germline CDR1 is SGHTA and CDR2 FQGNSA. V was clipped by 5 bases and J by 7 bases; unmatched bases: 8. This CDR3 is built from 14 residues. CDR3 sequence (DNA): TGTGCCAGCAGCCCCCGCGCCGGGGGGAATGAGCAGTTCTTC. It translates to CASSPRAGGNEQFF.

This clone was recorded only once. This chain connects TRBV21-1 to TRBJ1-1. TRBV21-1 is an annotated pseudogene. The CDR3 is 14 residues long. This CDR3 is CASSERPYPLGTFF. In DNA, the CDR3 is TGTGCCAGCAGCGAAAGACCCTACCCGCTAGGAACTTTCTTT.

CDR3: CASSLVGGPFVEQYF. In nucleotides, the CDR3 is TGCGCCAGCAGCTTGGTGGGGGGGCCCTTCGTCGAGCAGTACTTC. V is TRBV5-1 and J is TRBJ2-7; weak D call: TRBD2 (7 bases). The CDR3 spans 15 residues. The germline V gene encodes CDR1 SGHRS and CDR2 YFSETQ. The ends were cut back, 0 bases at V and 6 bases at J, with 16 bases in the middle.

This chain connects TRBV6-2 or TRBV6-3 to TRBJ2-7, with 8 bases matching TRBD2. V shed 5 bases and J 3 bases; nucleotides not matched to a gene: 9. From germline, CDR1 is MNHEY and CDR2 SVGEGT. CDR3 size: 15 residues. The CDR3 is CASSDGGAGVYEQYF. The DNA for the CDR3 is TGTGCCAGCAGTGATGGGGGAGCGGGGGTCTACGAGCAGTACTTC.

V gene TRBV5-1 combines with J gene TRBJ2-5, with TRBD1 identical over 8 bases. Germline values: CDR1 SGHRS, CDR2 YFSETQ. V shed 0 bases, J shed 0 bases, and the junction held 16 bases outside the gene matches. The CDR3 totals 20 residues. CDR3 in amino acids: CASSLARQGASTLNQETQYF. The CDR3, as DNA: TGCGCCAGCAGCTTGGCTCGGCAGGGGGCATCCACGCTGAACCAAGAGACCCAGTACTTC.

CDR3 in amino acids: CASSLTSGESEQFF. The CDR3 nucleotides are TGTGCCAGCAGCTTGACTAGCGGGGAATCTGAGCAGTTCTTC. The rearrangement uses TRBV5-4 and TRBJ2-1; 10 bases fit TRBD2. Germline CDR1 reads SGHNT; CDR2 reads YYREEE (reference sequence). V lost 1 base to trimming and J lost 9 bases; unmatched junction nucleotides: 4. This CDR3 spans 14 amino acids.

The V and J genes are TRBV9 and TRBJ2-1, with D possibly TRBD2 on 5 matching bases. Germline V gives CDR1 SGDLS, CDR2 YYNGEE. The CDR3 length is 17 residues. The ends were cut back, 0 bases at V and 6 bases at J, with 19 bases in the middle. CDR3 protein: CASSVASDSYLSNEQFF. CDR3 coding DNA: TGTGCCAGCAGCGTAGCATCGGACTCCTACCTTTCCAATGAGCAGTTCTTC.

This sequence joins TRBV6-2 or TRBV6-3 and TRBJ2-5, with D perhaps being TRBD1 or TRBD2 (6 bases each). Germline V gene sequence: CDR1 MNHEY, CDR2 SVGEGT. This CDR3 comprises 14 residues. V was cut by 0 bases and J by 5 bases, with 10 bases left in between. The CDR3 DNA is TGTGCCAGCAGTTACTCGCCGGGGGCGGAGACCCAGTACTTC. Its protein product is CASSYSPGAETQYF.

This rearrangement joins TRBV7-9 to TRBJ2-5; TRBD1 matches at 7 bases. V lost 3 bases and J lost 3; bases outside the gene matches: 7. Germline V CDR1 and CDR2: SEHNR, FQNEAQ (reference sequence). The CDR3 has 15 amino acids. The CDR3 DNA reads as TGTGCCAGCAGCTTTTATACCGGGACAGAAGAGACCCAGTACTTC. It translates to CASSFYTGTEETQYF.